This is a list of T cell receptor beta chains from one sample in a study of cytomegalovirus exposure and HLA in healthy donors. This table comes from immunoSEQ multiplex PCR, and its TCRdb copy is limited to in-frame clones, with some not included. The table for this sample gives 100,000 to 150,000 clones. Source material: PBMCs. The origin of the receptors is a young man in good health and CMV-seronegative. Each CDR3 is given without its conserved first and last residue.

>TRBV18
ASSIDRLNYGYT
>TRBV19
ASRPGGLGTYEQY
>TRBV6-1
ASSEQFTSRYEQY
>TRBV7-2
ASSLNGVSTDTQY
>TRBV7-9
ASSPLTSGGWPDMQY
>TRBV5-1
ASSAATGLGTEAF
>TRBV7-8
ATFGTSGGRLYEQY
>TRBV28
ASEGNTEAF
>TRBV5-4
ASSLGGPRGATQAF
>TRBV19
ASSILLEGTEAF
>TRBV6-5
ASSLNTGELF
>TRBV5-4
ASSHGTSGRAADTQY
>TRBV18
ASSAADRNNQPQH
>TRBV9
ASSTPKGMSFGYT
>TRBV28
ASSSSGGGAF
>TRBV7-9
ASSPLGGLYEQY
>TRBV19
ASSPQGSYEQY
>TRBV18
ASSLGTDYERY
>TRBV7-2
ASSLEVRGAETQY
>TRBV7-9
ASSTTGTGGTRNQPQH
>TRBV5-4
ASSALAGVAGELF
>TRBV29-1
SVPGVNSYNSPLH
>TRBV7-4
ASSSGQGRTGELF
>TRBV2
ASSEGLADGNEQF
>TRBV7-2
ASSLETRYEQY
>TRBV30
AWTGRLNTGELF
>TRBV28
ASSPTSGGSYEQY
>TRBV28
ASSKYGGSQPQH
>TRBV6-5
ASSGRSRTGYT
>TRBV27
ASSWAGSYEQY
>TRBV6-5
ASSRTSGGSYEQY
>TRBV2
ASSEALLRGYFYEQY
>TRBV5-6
ASSETGVEYEQY
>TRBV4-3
ASSQREGPYEQY
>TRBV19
ASSTGTGSYEQY
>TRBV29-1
SVEGVRGGHSYEQY
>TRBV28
ASSQNSGTLGTSGMATYEQY
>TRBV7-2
ASSIAYEQY
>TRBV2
ASSDKDRASPLH
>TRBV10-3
AISESGATYEQY
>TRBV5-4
ASRRQGGYEQY
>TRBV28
ASTLGLAGPRTDTQY
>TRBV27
ASSFRASGGFTDTQY
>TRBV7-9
ASSLDAGPDTQY
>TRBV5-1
ASSLGPDYGYT
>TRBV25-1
ASSLPSVGYT
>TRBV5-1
ASTPGANYGYT
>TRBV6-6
ASSYPRQGTSYEQY
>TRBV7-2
ASRQDRGNTDTQY